These T cell receptor beta chains were read from a single sample in a study of T cell responses to AZD1222 COVID-19 vaccine. Profiling relied on immunoSEQ multiplex PCR, and the TCRdb table lists in-frame clones only, not all of them. The table lists 25,000 to 30,000 clones, 78% of them singletons, with 5% to 6.5% in the top ten. Here the sequenced sample was peripheral blood, taken on day 0 of AZD1222 vaccination. Receptors originate from an adult in good health. CDR3s include the opening cysteine and the closing phenylalanine or tryptophan. Each record gives: V gene, J gene, clone size, D gene, CDR3 protein, CDR3 DNA. A D gene is named only where the DNA matches it firmly. The size field is filled for only some rows; it gives once, few, many or a size class.

V: TRBV5-1
J: TRBJ2-3
size: -
D: -
CDR3: CASSGRGATDTQYF
DNA: TGCGCCAGCAGTGGAAGGGGGGCGACAGATACGCAGTATTTT

V: TRBV11-3
J: TRBJ1-2
size: few
D: -
CDR3: CASSSPRVYGYTF
DNA: TGTGCCAGCAGCTCCCCCAGGGTCTATGGCTACACCTTC

V: TRBV6-5
J: TRBJ1-4
size: -
D: -
CDR3: CASSQLWGDEKLFF
DNA: TGTGCCAGCAGTCAGTTGTGGGGGGATGAAAAACTGTTTTTT

V: TRBV2
J: TRBJ2-7
size: -
D: -
CDR3: CASNWGSEQYF
DNA: TGTGCCAGCAACTGGGGGAGCGAGCAGTACTTC

V: TRBV25-1
J: TRBJ1-2
size: -
D: -
CDR3: CASSDWGRNYGYTF
DNA: TGTGCCAGCAGTGATTGGGGACGAAACTATGGCTACACCTTC

V: TRBV5-1
J: TRBJ2-7
size: -
D: TRBD1
CDR3: CASRTGTVTYEQYF
DNA: TGCGCCAGCAGGACCGGGACAGTGACCTACGAGCAGTACTTC

V: TRBV20-1
J: TRBJ2-1
size: -
D: TRBD2
CDR3: CSASTGLAGGRNEQFF
DNA: TGCAGTGCTAGTACGGGACTAGCGGGAGGGCGGAATGAGCAGTTCTTC

V: TRBV7-8
J: TRBJ2-6
size: -
D: -
CDR3: CASSLTELQDVLTF
DNA: TGTGCCAGCAGTCTGACAGAGCTCCAGGACGTCCTGACTTTC

V: TRBV6-5
J: TRBJ1-5
size: -
D: -
CDR3: CASSPLSFGNQPQHF
DNA: TGTGCCAGCAGTCCCCTATCCTTTGGGAATCAGCCCCAGCATTTT

V: TRBV3-1/TRBV3-2
J: TRBJ2-1
size: large
D: TRBD2
CDR3: CASSQESTSGGYNEQFF
DNA: TGTGCCAGCAGCCAAGAGAGCACTAGCGGGGGGTACAATGAGCAGTTCTTC

V: TRBV18
J: TRBJ2-7
size: -
D: -
CDR3: CASSPGNYEQYF
DNA: TGTGCCAGCTCACCCGGAAACTACGAGCAGTACTTC

V: TRBV7-8
J: TRBJ1-5
size: -
D: -
CDR3: CASSKLAAGAGYSNQPQHF
DNA: TGTGCCAGCAGCAAACTCGCTGCAGGGGCCGGTTATAGCAATCAGCCCCAGCATTTT

V: TRBV7-3
J: TRBJ1-1
size: -
D: -
CDR3: CASSLMGGMNTEAFF
DNA: TGTGCCAGCAGCTTAATGGGGGGTATGAACACTGAAGCTTTCTTT

V: TRBV5-5
J: TRBJ2-2
size: few
D: -
CDR3: CASSPFTGELFF
DNA: TGTGCCAGCAGCCCGTTTACCGGGGAGCTGTTTTTT

V: TRBV5-6
J: TRBJ2-2
size: -
D: -
CDR3: CASSAQGYSAGELFF
DNA: TGTGCCAGCAGCGCACAAGGTTATAGCGCCGGGGAGCTGTTTTTT

V: TRBV6-5
J: TRBJ1-5
size: -
D: -
CDR3: CASSYSFPPNQPQHF
DNA: TGTGCCAGCAGTTACTCGTTTCCACCTAATCAGCCCCAGCATTTT

V: TRBV5-1
J: TRBJ2-7
size: -
D: -
CDR3: CASSPGRTRYEQYF
DNA: TGCGCCAGCAGCCCGGGTCGAACACGGTACGAGCAGTACTTC

V: TRBV7-8
J: TRBJ2-1
size: -
D: TRBD2
CDR3: CASSLKRLAVYNEQFF
DNA: TGTGCCAGCAGCTTAAAGAGGCTAGCGGTCTACAATGAGCAGTTCTTC

V: TRBV12-3/TRBV12-4
J: TRBJ1-5
size: few
D: -
CDR3: CASTDMNQPQHF
DNA: TGTGCCAGCACCGACATGAATCAGCCCCAGCATTTT

V: TRBV7-2
J: TRBJ2-1
size: -
D: TRBD2
CDR3: CASSFGGSSYNEQFF
DNA: TGTGCCAGCAGCTTCGGGGGGAGCTCCTACAATGAGCAGTTCTTC

V: TRBV10-1
J: TRBJ1-3
size: -
D: -
CDR3: CASSEAGSSGNTIYF
DNA: TGCGCCAGCAGTGAAGCGGGGAGCTCTGGAAACACCATATATTTT

V: TRBV10-3
J: TRBJ1-5
size: -
D: -
CDR3: CAISDGVDSNQPQHF
DNA: TGTGCCATCAGTGATGGGGTAGATAGCAATCAGCCCCAGCATTTT

V: TRBV5-4
J: TRBJ1-4
size: once
D: -
CDR3: CASSLDRAEKLFF
DNA: TGTGCCAGCAGCTTGGACAGGGCTGAAAAACTGTTTTTT

V: TRBV6-5
J: TRBJ1-2
size: -
D: -
CDR3: CASSRAGNYGYTF
DNA: TGTGCCAGCAGTCGGGCCGGGAACTATGGCTACACCTTC

V: TRBV27
J: TRBJ1-4
size: -
D: -
CDR3: CASRGGNTNEKLFF
DNA: TGTGCCAGCAGAGGGGGTAACACTAATGAAAAACTGTTTTTT

V: TRBV7-4
J: TRBJ2-2
size: -
D: -
CDR3: CASSPSWGARLTGELFF
DNA: TGTGCCAGCAGCCCCAGCTGGGGGGCGCGGTTAACCGGGGAGCTGTTTTTT

V: TRBV6-2/TRBV6-3
J: TRBJ1-2
size: few
D: -
CDR3: CASSDRQDSYGYTF
DNA: TGTGCCAGCAGTGATCGACAGGATTCCTATGGCTACACCTTC

V: TRBV7-8
J: TRBJ2-6
size: few
D: TRBD1
CDR3: CASSPRDRGLYSGANVLTF
DNA: TGTGCCAGCAGCCCTCGGGACAGGGGCCTTTACTCTGGGGCCAACGTCCTGACTTTC

V: TRBV5-4
J: TRBJ2-3
size: -
D: -
CDR3: CASSFSQKDTQYF
DNA: TGTGCCAGCAGCTTTTCACAAAAAGATACGCAGTATTTT

V: TRBV14
J: TRBJ1-3
size: -
D: -
CDR3: CASSQISGRMLSGNTIYF
DNA: TGTGCCAGCAGCCAAATCTCAGGGAGGATGTTATCTGGAAACACCATATATTTT

V: TRBV7-9
J: TRBJ1-1
size: -
D: -
CDR3: CASSFGGTTEAFF
DNA: TGTGCCAGCTCCTTTGGGGGGACCACTGAAGCTTTCTTT

V: TRBV10-1
J: TRBJ2-1
size: -
D: TRBD1
CDR3: CASSSHRGTNEQFF
DNA: TGCGCCAGCTCCTCCCACAGGGGTACGAATGAGCAGTTCTTC

V: TRBV15
J: TRBJ1-1
size: few
D: -
CDR3: CATSPQTGGKTEAFF
DNA: TGTGCCACCAGCCCTCAGACGGGTGGAAAAACTGAAGCTTTCTTT

V: TRBV21-1
J: TRBJ2-1
size: -
D: -
CDR3: CASSKAGLLDRASYNEQFF
DNA: TGTGCCAGCAGCAAAGCGGGTTTACTTGACAGAGCCTCCTACAATGAGCAGTTCTTC

V: TRBV3-1/TRBV3-2
J: TRBJ2-5
size: -
D: TRBD1
CDR3: CASSSQGAKETQYF
DNA: TGTGCCAGCAGCTCGCAGGGGGCGAAAGAGACCCAGTACTTC

V: TRBV18
J: TRBJ1-2
size: -
D: -
CDR3: CASSPFQSEANYGYTF
DNA: TGTGCCAGCTCACCATTCCAGTCGGAAGCTAACTATGGCTACACCTTC

V: TRBV6-5
J: TRBJ1-6
size: few
D: -
CDR3: CASSYSAGLNSPLHF
DNA: TGTGCCAGCAGTTACTCCGCAGGGCTTAATTCACCCCTCCACTTT

V: TRBV24-1
J: TRBJ2-3
size: -
D: TRBD2
CDR3: CATSDPRLAGLTDTQYF
DNA: TGTGCCACCAGTGATCCGCGACTAGCGGGGCTCACAGATACGCAGTATTTT

V: TRBV6-1
J: TRBJ1-2
size: few
D: TRBD1
CDR3: CASSEVMDRAYGYTF
DNA: TGTGCCAGCAGTGAAGTCATGGACAGGGCTTATGGCTACACCTTC

V: TRBV19
J: TRBJ1-1
size: -
D: -
CDR3: CASSAGPGNTEAFF
DNA: TGTGCCAGTAGTGCGGGGCCGGGTAACACTGAAGCTTTCTTT

V: TRBV3-1/TRBV3-2
J: TRBJ2-7
size: -
D: TRBD1
CDR3: CASSQDAGQGAKEQYF
DNA: TGTGCCAGCAGCCAAGACGCCGGACAGGGGGCTAAAGAGCAGTACTTC

V: TRBV27
J: TRBJ1-1
size: -
D: -
CDR3: CASGRQEGTEAFF
DNA: TGTGCCAGCGGCCGACAGGAAGGAACTGAAGCTTTCTTT

V: TRBV7-9
J: TRBJ2-1
size: once
D: TRBD1
CDR3: CASSLGGQGYNEQFF
DNA: TGTGCCAGCAGCTTAGGGGGACAGGGTTACAATGAGCAGTTCTTC

V: TRBV4-1
J: TRBJ1-2
size: -
D: -
CDR3: CASSQEGGAINYGYTF
DNA: TGCGCCAGCAGCCAAGAGGGGGGGGCGATAAACTATGGCTACACCTTC

V: TRBV7-2
J: TRBJ1-6
size: -
D: -
CDR3: CASLYSHSYNSPLHF
DNA: TGTGCCAGCCTTTATAGTCACTCCTATAATTCACCCCTCCACTTT

V: TRBV25-1
J: TRBJ1-3
size: -
D: -
CDR3: CASNGISGNTIYF
DNA: TGTGCCAGCAATGGGATCTCTGGAAACACCATATATTTT

V: TRBV10-2
J: TRBJ1-5
size: -
D: -
CDR3: CASRREGGSNQPQHF
DNA: TGCGCCAGCAGGCGCGAGGGTGGGAGCAATCAGCCCCAGCATTTT

V: TRBV6-5
J: TRBJ1-4
size: -
D: -
CDR3: CASSPQPATNEKLFF
DNA: TGTGCCAGCAGCCCACAACCTGCAACTAATGAAAAACTGTTTTTT

V: TRBV19
J: TRBJ1-1
size: -
D: TRBD1
CDR3: CASSPGTGGPAGAFF
DNA: TGTGCCAGTAGTCCCGGGACAGGGGGCCCAGCAGGCGCTTTCTTT

V: TRBV10-1
J: TRBJ2-1
size: -
D: TRBD2
CDR3: CASSSGDTSYNEQFF
DNA: TGCGCCAGCAGTAGCGGGGATACCTCCTACAATGAGCAGTTCTTC

V: TRBV29-1
J: TRBJ1-4
size: -
D: -
CDR3: CSVEGGQVNEKLFF
DNA: TGCAGCGTTGAAGGGGGCCAGGTGAATGAAAAACTGTTTTTT

V: TRBV19
J: TRBJ1-2
size: -
D: -
CDR3: CASSDGYYGYTF
DNA: TGTGCCAGTAGCGACGGTTACTATGGCTACACCTTC

V: TRBV28
J: TRBJ1-5
size: -
D: -
CDR3: CASSSPMERGNQPQHF
DNA: TGTGCCAGCAGTTCACCTATGGAGAGGGGCAATCAGCCCCAGCATTTT

V: TRBV2
J: TRBJ2-7
size: once
D: TRBD2
CDR3: CATKLAGGDYEQYF
DNA: TGTGCCACCAAACTAGCGGGGGGGGACTACGAGCAGTACTTC

V: TRBV7-7
J: TRBJ2-7
size: -
D: -
CDR3: CASSLAAGSEQYF
DNA: TGTGCCAGCAGCTTAGCGGCGGGCTCCGAGCAGTACTTC